These 32 T cell receptor beta chains originate from one sample sequenced in a study of blood T cell repertoires in COVID-19 (dated by TCRdb to about 2020). The receptor library was made with the immunoSEQ multiplex PCR assay. The source is immuneACCESS, and TCRdb retained only in-frame sequences with V and J called. Part of the clones is not carried over; for the studies checked, unresolved V genes explain less than half of this, and the remainder is unexplained. A total of about 100,000 clones appear in this sample, 82% of them only once. The ten largest clonotypes hold about 5% of the sample. Material for sequencing was peripheral blood. These TCRs come from a man in his fifties or sixties with acute or convalescent COVID-19.

J is TRBJ2-1 and V is TRBV3-1 (or the pseudogene TRBV3-2); D gene ambiguous. The germline V gene has CDR1 LGHDT and CDR2 YNNKEL (reference sequence). This CDR3 contains 12 residues. Trimming stripped 1 base from V and 14 bases from J, with 12 bases between. The CDR3 sequence is CASSQGPQVEFF. CDR3 DNA: TGTGCCAGCAGCCAAGGGCCTCAGGTGGAGTTCTTC.

The V gene is TRBV11-3, the J gene TRBJ2-7, with TRBD1 matching over 8 bases. The CDR3 loop spans 15 amino acids. J gave up 3 bases and V 0 bases, and 4 bases lay outside the gene matches. CDR1 SGHNT and CDR2 YENEEA come from the germline V gene. The CDR3 here is CASSLETGDLYEQYF. The DNA of the CDR3 is TGTGCCAGCAGCTTAGAGACAGGGGACCTCTACGAGCAGTACTTC.

For this clone: Sequence at one end of the junction differs from germline and may be a read error. This sequence joins TRBV7-7 and TRBJ2-7; TRBD1 agrees at 7 bases. This CDR3 comprises 19 residues. CDR1 and CDR2 (germline): SSHAT, FNYEAQ (reference sequence). CDR3 loop: CASSLVQVRNRGRTYEQYF. For the CDR3, the DNA is TGTGCTAGCAGCTTAGTACAAGTCCGCAACAGGGGCCGCACCTACGAGCAGTACTTC.

This clone was seen once. The rearrangement links TRBV19 to TRBJ2-1; 11 bases are shared with TRBD2. J was trimmed by 4 bases and V by 5 bases; bases with no gene match: 4. The CDR3 runs to 15 residues. Germline V gives CDR1 LNHDA, CDR2 SQIVND (reference sequence). Here the CDR3 DNA reads TGTGCCAGTAGTCGGACTAGCGGGCTATACAATGAGCAGTTCTTC. It is translated as CASSRTSGLYNEQFF.

V is TRBV28 and J is TRBJ2-3, with 9 positions matching TRBD1. The junction had 3 bases not matched to a gene; V was cut back by 6 bases and J by 2 bases. In germline, CDR1 is MDHEN, CDR2 SYDVKM. The CDR3 consists of 14 residues. CDR3 sequence reads: CASRTGGHTDTQYF. CDR3 coding DNA: TGTGCCAGCAGGACAGGGGGGCACACAGATACGCAGTATTTT.

The V call is TRBV5-1, the J call TRBJ2-5, with 13 bases fitting TRBD2. The CDR3 spans 17 residues. Germline V gives CDR1 SGHRS, CDR2 YFSETQ. V lost 0 bases and J lost 5; bases outside the gene matches: 7. The CDR3 here is CASSLGTSGGAWETQYF. The CDR3 DNA follows: TGCGCCAGCAGCTTGGGCACTAGCGGGGGGGCCTGGGAGACCCAGTACTTC.

This clone was detected once. The rearrangement uses TRBV5-1 and TRBJ2-1; no firm D call. Germline V gives CDR1 SGHRS, CDR2 YFSETQ. The germline V and J ends were trimmed by 1 base and 5 bases, with 13 bases remaining between them. This CDR3 comprises 15 residues. CDR3 in amino acids: CASSLSAVANNEQFF. CDR3 coding DNA: TGCGCCAGCAGCTTGAGTGCGGTGGCAAACAATGAGCAGTTCTTC.

This chain connects TRBV30 to TRBJ1-6, with TRBD1 identical over 9 bases. J was trimmed by 8 bases and V by 1 base; bases with no gene match: 3. The V gene's germline CDR1 is GTSNPN and CDR2 SVGIG (reference sequence). The CDR3 totals 14 residues. The CDR3 DNA sequence: TGTGCCTGGAGTGCGGGACAGGGCGATTCACCCCTCCACTTT. It yields the protein CAWSAGQGDSPLHF.

V gene TRBV6-2 or TRBV6-3 combines with J gene TRBJ1-3, with 11 positions matching TRBD1. V lost 0 bases to trimming and J lost 0 bases; unmatched junction nucleotides: 7. Per germline, CDR1 MNHEY and CDR2 SVGEGT. CDR3 length equals 19 residues. CDR3 sequence: CASSYSGQGVPFSGNTIYF. The DNA for the CDR3 is TGTGCCAGCAGTTACTCGGGACAGGGGGTCCCATTCTCTGGAAACACCATATATTTT.

There are a few counts of this clone. The chain has TRBV2 and TRBJ1-2; 7 bases line up with TRBD1. With V trimmed by 10 bases and J by 4 bases, 6 bases remained unmatched. This CDR3 is 12 amino acids long. The germline gives CDR1 SNHLY, CDR2 FYNNEI. In DNA, the CDR3 is TGTGCCAATATACAGGGGACCTATGGCTACACCTTC. Translated: CANIQGTYGYTF.

The chain employs TRBV27 and TRBJ2-1; 7 nucleotides agree with TRBD2. The CDR3 totals 16 residues. V was clipped by 0 bases and J by 0 bases; unmatched bases: 2. Germline-derived CDR1 and CDR2 are MNHEY and SMNVEV (reference sequence). Written as DNA, the CDR3 is TGTGCCAGCAGTTTATCGGGAGGGCCCTCCTACAATGAGCAGTTCTTC. Its translation: CASSLSGGPSYNEQFF.

This chain connects TRBV7-2 to TRBJ2-2; perhaps TRBD2 as D (6 bases). Germline CDR1 and CDR2: SGHTA and FQGNSA. Trimming took 1 base from V and 1 from J, leaving 19 bases between them. CDR3 length equals 19 residues. Here the CDR3 reads CASSLGWVGAGGNTGELFF. In nucleotides, the CDR3 is TGTGCCAGCAGCTTAGGCTGGGTTGGAGCGGGCGGGAACACCGGGGAGCTGTTTTTT.

This clone was observed a few times. J is TRBJ1-2 and V is TRBV5-1; D is ambiguous. The CDR3 is 14 amino acids. The germline V gene encodes CDR1 SGHRS and CDR2 YFSETQ. V was trimmed by 0 bases and J by 8 bases, leaving 14 bases between them. The DNA for the CDR3 is TGCGCCAGCAGCTTGGGACTGGATGGAGGAGGCTACACCTTC. Protein product: CASSLGLDGGGYTF.

The V gene is TRBV4-2, the J gene TRBJ2-7; D is unclear. The V end lost 0 bases, the J end lost 2 bases, and 14 bases lay between the germline ends. CDR3 length: 16 residues. From germline, CDR1 is LGHNA and CDR2 YNFKEQ. Here the CDR3 DNA reads TGTGCCAGCAGCCAAGATGTCGGCCTGAGCGCCTACGAGCAGTACTTC. Translation gives CASSQDVGLSAYEQYF.

For this clone: At one boundary the junction diverges from the germline segment, which might be a read error. This chain joins TRBV5-1 and TRBJ1-2; D not certain. The CDR3 contains 13 residues. From germline, CDR1 is SGHRS and CDR2 YFSETQ. CDR3 bases: TGCGTCAGCAGCAATACAGCGCGGGGTGGCTACACCTTC. Its protein is CVSSNTARGGYTF.

In this sample, this clone turned up a few times. CDR3 nucleotides: TGTGCCAGCAGTGAAATTGCTAGCGGGGATGAGCAGTTCTTC. Translating gives CASSEIASGDEQFF. The chain joins TRBV2 to TRBJ2-1; 9 positions agree with TRBD2. Unmatched junction bases numbered 4, after V lost 2 bases and J lost 8 bases. The CDR3 is 14 residues long. Looked up from germline, CDR1 is SNHLY and CDR2 is FYNNEI.

This chain links TRBV11-2 with TRBJ2-7, with TRBD2 as a possible D gene (5 bases). This CDR3 is 14 amino acids long. Trimming removed 2 bases from V and 3 bases from J, with 11 bases in between. Germline V gene lookup returns CDR1 SGHAT and CDR2 FQNNGV. For the CDR3, the DNA is TGTGCCAGCAGCTTATCCCCGGGATTCTACGAGCAGTACTTC. Translating gives CASSLSPGFYEQYF. The full variable domain, rest sourced from reference TRBV11-2 and TRBJ2-7, is EAGVAQSPRYKIIEKRQSVAFWCNPISGHATLYWYQQILGQGPKLLIQFQNNGVVDDSQLPKDRFSAERLKGVDSTLKIQPAKLEDSAVYLCASSLSPGFYEQYFGPGTRLTVT.

The J gene is TRBJ2-4, the V gene TRBV4-1, with a weak D call TRBD1 (6 bases). The CDR3 runs to 14 residues. The ends were cut back, 4 bases at V and 3 bases at J, with 10 bases in the middle. The germline gives CDR1 MGHRA, CDR2 YSYEKL. This chain's CDR3 is CASSPSGVKNIQYF. CDR3 DNA: TGCGCCAGCAGCCCCTCAGGGGTCAAAAACATTCAGTACTTC.

This clone was seen a single time. J is TRBJ2-1 and V is TRBV7-3; TRBD2 matches 12 bases. There are 16 residues in the CDR3. V dropped 5 bases and J dropped 5; count of bases not matched to a gene: 7. CDR1 and CDR2 from the germline V gene are SGHTA and FQGTGA. The DNA for the CDR3 is TGTGCCAGCAGCGCTAGCGGGAGGGCCGGGAACAATGAGCAGTTCTTC. Protein product: CASSASGRAGNNEQFF.

V and J are TRBV21-1 and TRBJ1-4; TRBD1, the table's D call, was not compared with the DNA. TRBV21-1 is classified as a pseudogene. The CDR3 is 14 residues long. This CDR3 is CASRGTGSNEKLFF. The DNA of the CDR3 is TGTGCCAGCAGGGGGACAGGTTCTAATGAAAAACTGTTTTTT.

The genes are TRBV29-1 and TRBJ2-3; D is possibly TRBD2 (5 bases). The CDR3 is made up of 14 amino acids. Looked up from germline, CDR1 is SQVTM and CDR2 is ANQGSEA. The V end was cut by 4 bases, the J end by 0 bases, with 11 bases between. The CDR3 sequence is CSVGGRSSTDTQYF. The CDR3 DNA is TGCAGCGTTGGTGGGAGATCTAGCACAGATACGCAGTATTTT.

V and J are TRBV10-3 and TRBJ1-4, with D possibly being TRBD1 (5 bases). V lost 4 bases, J lost 5 bases, and 8 bases lay in between. Germline CDR1 reads ENHRY; CDR2 reads SYGVKD. The CDR3 spans 13 residues. In DNA, the CDR3 is TGTGCCATCAGTGCGTGGACAAATGAAAAACTGTTTTTT. Its protein is CAISAWTNEKLFF.

The V call is TRBV10-3, the J call TRBJ1-4, with D hard to call. V dropped 3 bases and J dropped 0 bases, with 8 bases sitting between them. The CDR3 loop spans 15 amino acids. Germline assignment: CDR1 ENHRY and CDR2 SYGVKD. CDR3 nucleotide sequence: TGTGCCATCAGTGACGGCGGGACAACTAATGAAAAACTGTTTTTT. Translated: CAISDGGTTNEKLFF.

The chain joins TRBV30 to TRBJ2-4; D may be TRBD2 (5 bases). Germline CDR1 and CDR2: GTSNPN and SVGIG (reference sequence). The CDR3 loop spans 13 amino acids. V was pared by 0 bases and J by 7 bases, with 10 bases between. The CDR3 coding sequence is TGTGCCTGGAGTGTTACTAGTACGAACATTCAGTACTTC. As protein: CAWSVTSTNIQYF.

The J gene is TRBJ2-1, the V gene TRBV28; 13 bases align to TRBD2. The germline V gene has CDR1 MDHEN and CDR2 SYDVKM. This CDR3 has 15 residues. V lost 7 bases and J lost 6; bases outside the gene matches: 6. DNA of the CDR3: TGTGCCAGCACCCTGGGACTAGCGGGACCCAATGAGCAGTTCTTC. Translated, it gives CASTLGLAGPNEQFF.

The CDR3 protein is CASSQDAGHSNQPQHF. In DNA, the CDR3 is TGCGCCAGCAGCCAAGATGCGGGGCATAGCAATCAGCCCCAGCATTTT. This rearrangement joins TRBV4-3 to TRBJ1-5; D is perhaps TRBD1 (5 bases). The germline V and J ends were trimmed by 0 bases and 0 bases, with 9 bases remaining between them. Germline V gene lookup returns CDR1 LGHNA and CDR2 YSLEER. This CDR3 is 16 amino acids long.

This chain links TRBV13 with TRBJ2-5; a possible D gene is TRBD2 (7 bases). The V end lost 4 bases, the J end lost 5 bases, and 14 bases lay between the germline ends. In germline, CDR1 is PRHDT, CDR2 FYEKMQ (reference sequence). This CDR3 has 14 residues. In nucleotides, the CDR3 is TGTGCCAGCAGCTGGGGGGGCCCATGGGAGACCCAGTACTTC. Translated, it gives CASSWGGPWETQYF.

This sequence joins TRBV19 and TRBJ1-2, with D tentatively TRBD1 (6 bases). The CDR3 extends over 13 amino acids. Trimming shortened V by 10 bases and J by 2 bases, and 14 bases separated the two germline ends. CDR1 is LNHDA and CDR2 is SQIVND in the germline V gene (reference sequence). The CDR3 sequence: CATQQGGNYGYTF. CDR3 DNA sequence: TGTGCCACCCAACAAGGGGGAAACTATGGCTACACCTTC.

This chain uses TRBV5-1 with TRBJ2-1; 9 bases match TRBD2. The CDR3 covers 15 residues. Per germline, CDR1 SGHRS and CDR2 YFSETQ. After removal of 5 bases from V and 3 bases from J, the junction contained 6 bases not matched to a gene. CDR3 nucleotides: TGCGCCAGCAGTCCCGGGACTAGCCTCTACAATGAGCAGTTCTTC. It is translated as CASSPGTSLYNEQFF.

The table lists this clone with a few counts. V is TRBV28 and J is TRBJ1-2; D possibly corresponds to TRBD1 (6 bases). This CDR3 comprises 15 residues. Germline values: CDR1 MDHEN, CDR2 SYDVKM. The V end was cut by 6 bases, the J end by 5 bases, with 19 bases between. The CDR3 loop reads CASRETGTFGYGYTF. The CDR3 nucleotides read TGTGCCAGCAGGGAAACAGGGACCTTTGGGTATGGCTACACCTTC.

The chain has TRBV7-2 and TRBJ2-7, with D possibly being TRBD2 (5 bases). From germline, CDR1 is SGHTA and CDR2 FQGNSA. V was cut by 5 bases and J by 2 bases, with 16 bases left in between. This CDR3 comprises 15 residues. CDR3 loop: CASSTRLSAAYEQYF. The CDR3 DNA follows: TGTGCCAGCAGCACCCGACTAAGCGCCGCCTACGAGCAGTACTTC.

The V and J genes are TRBV10-3 and TRBJ1-2, with 7 bases identical to TRBD1. V lost 3 bases to trimming and J lost 2 bases; unmatched junction nucleotides: 3. Per the germline V gene, CDR1 is ENHRY and CDR2 is SYGVKD. CDR3 length: 14 residues. CDR3 residues: CAISDLQGNYGYTF. The CDR3 nucleotides are TGTGCCATCAGTGACTTACAGGGGAACTATGGCTACACCTTC.